The sequence of this T cell receptor (beta chain) was determined in a study of T cell repertoires in cytomegalovirus infection. On the study more broadly: Shared public TCR beta signatures pointed to both CMV infection and a matching HLA type. Regarding the study as a whole: Accumulated public TCR beta family frequency recognized individuals carrying CMV together with the relevant HLA. CMV-specific TCR beta clonotypes restricted by HLA-C were the ones dominating the ex vivo response.

Deletions cut 7 bases from V and 7 bases from J, with 14 bases between. This CDR3 is 13 amino acids long. CDR1 is LNHDA, CDR2 SQIVND, per germline (reference sequence). About this clonotype itself: Its specificity is not known.

TCRdb independently ran MiXCR on the reads; one entry per CDR3 protein. The repertoire consists of about 920,000 distinct CDR3 sequences, with 31% occurring once and the leading ten covering over 12%. This sample comprised cultured CD8+ T cells from PBMCs, obtained from culture after CMV antigen stimulation. The chain uses TRBV19 and TRBJ1-3; D gene ambiguous. The sequence came from a human donor in good health (CMV status not recorded). Some clones in this sample may be carry-over from other donors' samples. The CDR3 reads CASTPSTPNTIYF. CDR3 sequence (DNA): TGTGCCAGTACCCCGAGCACGCCGAACACCATATATTTT.